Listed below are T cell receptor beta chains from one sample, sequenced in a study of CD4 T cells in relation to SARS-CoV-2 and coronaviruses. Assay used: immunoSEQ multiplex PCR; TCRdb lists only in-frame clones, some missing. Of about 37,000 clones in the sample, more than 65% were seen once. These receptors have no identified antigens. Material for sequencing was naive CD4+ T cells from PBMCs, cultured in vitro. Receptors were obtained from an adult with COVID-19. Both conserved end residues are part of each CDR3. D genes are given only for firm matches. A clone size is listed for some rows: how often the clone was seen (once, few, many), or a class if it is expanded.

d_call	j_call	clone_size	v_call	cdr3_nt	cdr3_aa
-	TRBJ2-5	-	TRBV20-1	TGCAGTGCTAGACAAGAGACCCAGTACTTC	CSARQETQYF
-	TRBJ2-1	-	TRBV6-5	TGTGCCAGCAGTTGGGCGGGCCTCACGAATGAGCAGTTCTTC	CASSWAGLTNEQFF
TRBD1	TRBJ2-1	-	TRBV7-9	TGTGCCAGCAGCTTAGCGGGGCCAGGGGGCTACAATGAGCAGTTCTTC	CASSLAGPGGYNEQFF
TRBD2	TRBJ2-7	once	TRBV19	TGTGCCAGCCGAAAAGAACTAGCGGGGTCGAGCTCCTACGAGCAGTACTTC	CASRKELAGSSSYEQYF
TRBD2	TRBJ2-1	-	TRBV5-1	TGCGCCAGCAGCTTGGTCGCGGGAGAGGTTAAGCAGTTCTTC	CASSLVAGEVKQFF
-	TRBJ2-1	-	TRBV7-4	TGTGCCAGCAGCTTTGGACGACACGTCGGCGATGAGCAGTTCTTC	CASSFGRHVGDEQFF
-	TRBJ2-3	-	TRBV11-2	TGTGCCAGCAGCTCAAGTAAAACCGGGAGTATGAGCACAGATACGCAGTATTTT	CASSSSKTGSMSTDTQYF
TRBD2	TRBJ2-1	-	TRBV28	TGTGCCAGCAGAGAAAGCGGGAGGGCCGTATACTCTGAGCAGTTCTTC	CASRESGRAVYSEQFF
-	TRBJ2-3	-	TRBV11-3	TGTGCCAGCAGCTTAGCGGAAGATACGCAGTATTTT	CASSLAEDTQYF
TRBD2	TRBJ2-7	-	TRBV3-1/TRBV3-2	TGTGCCAGCAGTCGACTAGCGGGCTCCTACGAGCAGTACTTC	CASSRLAGSYEQYF
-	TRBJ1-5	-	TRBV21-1	TGTGCCAGCCCGAACAGGAGCAATCAGCCCCAGCATTTT	CASPNRSNQPQHF
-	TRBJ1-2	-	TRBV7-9	TGTGCCAGCAGCCCCCCGAGGGCGGGTAGGAACTATGGCTACACCTTC	CASSPPRAGRNYGYTF
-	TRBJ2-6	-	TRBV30	TGTGCCTGGAGTATGTTCTCTGGGGCCAACGTCCTGACTTTC	CAWSMFSGANVLTF
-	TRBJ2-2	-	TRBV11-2	TGTGCCAGCAGCTCCCCCGGGGGACTCCTCAACACCGGGGAGCTGTTTTTT	CASSSPGGLLNTGELFF
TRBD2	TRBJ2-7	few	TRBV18	TGTGCCAGCTCACCCCCGACTAGCGGGAGTGACGAGCAGTACTTC	CASSPPTSGSDEQYF
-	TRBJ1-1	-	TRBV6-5	TGTGCCAGCGATGAGTGCAGGCGAACCGAAGCTTTCTTT	CASDECRRTEAFF
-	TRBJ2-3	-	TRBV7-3	TGTGCCAGCAGCTCCCGGAGTCCAGATACGCAGTATTTT	CASSSRSPDTQYF
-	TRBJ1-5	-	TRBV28	TGTGCCAGCAGTTTTTGGAGGGGCCAGGGTGATCAGCCCCAGCATTTT	CASSFWRGQGDQPQHF
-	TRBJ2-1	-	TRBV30	TGTGCCTGGAGCTCTGGGAGCTCCTACAATGAGCAGTTCTTC	CAWSSGSSYNEQFF
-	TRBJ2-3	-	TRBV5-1	TGCGCCAGCAGCTTGGTGGTTGGACTGAGCACAGATACGCAGTATTTT	CASSLVVGLSTDTQYF
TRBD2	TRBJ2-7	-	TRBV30	TGTGCCTGGAGTTACTGGCGGGGGAGCGGGAGGGCCTCCGAGCAGTACTTC	CAWSYWRGSGRASEQYF
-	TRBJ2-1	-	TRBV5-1	TGCGCCAGCAGCTTGAGGGGCCAGGGCTACAATGAGCAGTTCTTC	CASSLRGQGYNEQFF
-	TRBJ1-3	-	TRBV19	TGTGCCAGTAAATCCTTTGGGCAGCTATCTGGAAACACCATATATTTT	CASKSFGQLSGNTIYF
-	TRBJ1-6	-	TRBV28	TGTGCCAGCAGTCCACTCTTACTCCAGTATCTAAGGAGTCATTCACCCCTCCACTTT	CASSPLLLQYLRSHSPLHF
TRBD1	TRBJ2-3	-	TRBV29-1	TGCAGCGTTCGAGGGTGGGGGACAGGGTTCACAGATACGCAGTATTTT	CSVRGWGTGFTDTQYF
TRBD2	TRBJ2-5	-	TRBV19	TGTGCCAGTAGCTTAGCGGGAGTATCAGAGACCCAGTACTTC	CASSLAGVSETQYF
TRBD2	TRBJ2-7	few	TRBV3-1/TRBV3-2	TGTGCCAGCAGCCCTCAACCGGGACTAGCGGGAGGCGAGCAGTACTTC	CASSPQPGLAGGEQYF
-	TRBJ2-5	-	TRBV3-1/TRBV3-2	TGTGCCAGCAGCCAGCTGGATAGAGAGACCCAGTACTTC	CASSQLDRETQYF
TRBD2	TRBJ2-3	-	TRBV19	TGTGCCAGTAGTATGGGACTAGCGGGAGCGCAGTATTTT	CASSMGLAGAQYF
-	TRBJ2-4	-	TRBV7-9	TGTGCCAGCAGCCAACCCGGCCCGATCCAGTACTTC	CASSQPGPIQYF
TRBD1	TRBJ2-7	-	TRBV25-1	TGTGCCAGCGCTCCGGGACAGGGTGTTTGGGAGCAGTACTTC	CASAPGQGVWEQYF
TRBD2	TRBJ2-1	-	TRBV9	TGTGCCAGCAGCGCCAGGACTAGCGGGAGGGCAAATGAGCAGTTCTTC	CASSARTSGRANEQFF
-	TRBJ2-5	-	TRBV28	TGTGCCAGCAGTTTACCCGGCGGTAACACCCAAGAGACCCAGTACTTC	CASSLPGGNTQETQYF
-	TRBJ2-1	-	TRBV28	TGTGCCAGCAAACCCCCGGGTAGCTCCTACAATGAGCAGTTCTTC	CASKPPGSSYNEQFF
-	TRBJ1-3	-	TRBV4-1	TGCGCCAGCGGAGAGGGGCAGGCTGGAAACACCATATATTTT	CASGEGQAGNTIYF
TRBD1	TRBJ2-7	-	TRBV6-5	TGTGCCAGCAGTCCCGCGGGGACAGGGGTCTACGAGCAGTACTTC	CASSPAGTGVYEQYF
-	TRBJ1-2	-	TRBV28	TGTGCCAGCAGGATACTGGCCGGGAGGACAACGGCCATGGGGAATTATGGCTACACCTTC	CASRILAGRTTAMGNYGYTF
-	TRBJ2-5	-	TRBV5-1	TGCGCCAGCAGTTTCGGACCAATTGACCAAGAGACCCAGTACTTC	CASSFGPIDQETQYF
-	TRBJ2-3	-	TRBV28	TGTGCCAGCAGTCCGCCGTGGACTCAACCGGTCGAGCAGTATTTT	CASSPPWTQPVEQYF
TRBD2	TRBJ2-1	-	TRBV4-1	TGCGCCAGCAGCCAACCGGGACTAGCGGGGTACAATGAGCAGTTCTTC	CASSQPGLAGYNEQFF
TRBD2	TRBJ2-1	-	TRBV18	TGTGCCAGCTCACCAGAGCGAGCGGGACACAATGAGCAGTTCTTC	CASSPERAGHNEQFF
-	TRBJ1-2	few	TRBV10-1	TGCGCCAGCAAGGACTCCATCGGGCGAGGCTACACCTTC	CASKDSIGRGYTF
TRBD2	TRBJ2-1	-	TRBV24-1	TGTGCCACCAGTGATTTTTCTTTGGCTAGCGGGTCGCAGCAGTTCTTC	CATSDFSLASGSQQFF